These T cell receptor beta chains were read from a single sample in a study of beta chain features in type 1 diabetes. The table came from immunoSEQ multiplex PCR; TCRdb's copy has only in-frame clones and leaves some out. The data contain about 47,000 clones, approximately 40% of them singletons. Specimen: stem cell memory CD4+ T cells from blood. The receptors come from a man younger than 40 with type 1 diabetes. Each CDR3 is given with its conserved first and last residue. The D gene is left open where the match is weak. Size values are once, few and many counts, or a class for expanded clones, and some rows have none.

J	D	size	V	CDR3	DNA
TRBJ2-2	.	.	TRBV7-2	CASRRERNTGELFF	TGTGCCAGCAGAAGAGAGCGGAACACCGGGGAGCTGTTTTTT
TRBJ1-5	.	few	TRBV15	CATSREWAMDQPQHF	TGTGCCACCAGCAGAGAGTGGGCGATGGATCAGCCCCAGCATTTT
TRBJ2-3	TRBD2	.	TRBV9	CASSVGIAGRTDTQYF	TGTGCCAGCAGCGTAGGAATAGCGGGACGCACAGATACGCAGTATTTT
TRBJ1-1	.	once	TRBV7-3	CASSPPGGTEAFF	TGTGCCAGCAGCCCGCCGGGTGGGACTGAAGCTTTCTTT
TRBJ1-2	TRBD1	.	TRBV6-1	CASSEADRANYGYTF	TGTGCCAGCAGTGAAGCGGACAGGGCAAACTATGGCTACACCTTC
TRBJ2-5	TRBD2	.	TRBV14	CASSQEVAGPRETQYF	TGTGCCAGCAGCCAAGAAGTAGCGGGACCGAGGGAGACCCAGTACTTC
TRBJ2-2	TRBD2	few	TRBV9	CASSPRTSGITGELFF	TGTGCCAGCAGCCCCCGGACTAGCGGCATTACCGGGGAGCTGTTTTTT
TRBJ2-5	.	.	TRBV14	CASSQMNLQETQYF	TGTGCCAGCAGCCAAATGAACTTACAAGAGACCCAGTACTTC
TRBJ2-1	.	.	TRBV20-1	CSALRSAGQFF	TGCAGTGCTCTACGGTCGGCGGGGCAGTTCTTC
TRBJ1-1	TRBD1	.	TRBV6-1	CASRGPWDRVGEAFF	TGTGCCAGCAGGGGCCCTTGGGACAGGGTGGGTGAAGCTTTCTTT
TRBJ2-3	TRBD2	few	TRBV19	CASSIIAGSFTDTQYF	TGTGCCAGTAGTATCATAGCGGGATCTTTCACAGATACGCAGTATTTT
TRBJ1-3	.	.	TRBV6-5	CASSYSIPGRNTIYF	TGTGCCAGCAGTTACTCGATCCCAGGAAGAAACACCATATATTTT
TRBJ1-5	.	.	TRBV15	CATSGVGRGNQPQHF	TGTGCCACCAGCGGGGTGGGGCGCGGTAATCAGCCCCAGCATTTT
TRBJ2-1	TRBD2	.	TRBV9	CASSVGTSGYNEQFF	TGTGCCAGCAGCGTAGGGACTAGCGGTTACAATGAGCAGTTCTTC
TRBJ2-1	TRBD2	.	TRBV5-1	CASSPLLAGGPIEQFF	TGCGCCAGCAGCCCCTTACTAGCGGGAGGACCTATTGAGCAGTTCTTC
TRBJ1-1	TRBD1	.	TRBV27	CASSHTHRGNRAFF	TGTGCCAGCAGTCACACGCACAGGGGGAATCGGGCTTTCTTT
TRBJ1-5	.	.	TRBV18	CASSPTRDQPQHF	TGTGCCAGCTCACCCACGAGGGATCAGCCCCAGCATTTT
TRBJ1-6	TRBD1	few	TRBV5-1	CASSLAGQGLSPLHF	TGCGCCAGCAGCTTGGCCGGACAGGGATTGTCACCCCTCCACTTT
TRBJ2-7	.	.	TRBV7-2	CASSFNRAREQYF	TGTGCCAGCAGCTTCAACAGGGCTCGCGAGCAGTACTTC
TRBJ2-7	.	few	TRBV10-3	CAISEPIGGTATYEQYF	TGTGCCATCAGTGAGCCTATTGGAGGGACAGCCACCTACGAGCAGTACTTC
TRBJ2-1	.	.	TRBV9	CASSVGLEYNEQFF	TGTGCCAGCAGCGTAGGTCTCGAGTACAATGAGCAGTTCTTC
TRBJ2-5	TRBD1	few	TRBV7-9	CASSLTRGETQYF	TGTGCCAGCAGCTTAACCAGGGGGGAGACCCAGTACTTC
TRBJ1-2	.	.	TRBV4-1	CASSQANNYGYTF	TGCGCCAGCAGCCAAGCCAATAACTATGGCTACACCTTC
TRBJ2-7	TRBD1	.	TRBV7-9	CASSIWTGAPQSYEQYF	TGTGCCAGCAGCATATGGACAGGGGCCCCACAGTCCTACGAGCAGTACTTC
TRBJ2-3	.	.	TRBV18	CASSPPTYSTDTQYF	TGTGCCAGCTCACCACCAACTTACAGCACAGATACGCAGTATTTT
TRBJ2-3	TRBD2	few	TRBV5-4	CASSFGLAGNTQYF	TGTGCCAGCAGCTTCGGACTAGCGGGAAATACGCAGTATTTT
TRBJ2-3	TRBD2	.	TRBV7-9	CASSLAREDTQYF	TGTGCCAGCAGCTTAGCGCGGGAGGATACGCAGTATTTT
TRBJ2-1	.	once	TRBV13	CASSPAGERRDHNEQFF	TGTGCCAGCAGCCCGGCTGGGGAGCGGAGAGACCACAATGAGCAGTTCTTC
TRBJ2-3	TRBD2	.	TRBV7-8	CASSFGLAGPTDTQYF	TGTGCCAGCAGCTTCGGACTAGCGGGACCGACAGATACGCAGTATTTT
TRBJ2-2	TRBD1	.	TRBV6-1	CASSEPGTGTGELFF	TGTGCCAGCAGTGAACCGGGGACAGGCACCGGGGAGCTGTTTTTT
TRBJ2-1	TRBD2	.	TRBV25-1	CASSGSGRGSYNEQFF	TGTGCCAGCAGTGGTAGCGGGAGAGGGTCCTACAATGAGCAGTTCTTC
TRBJ2-3	.	few	TRBV4-1	CASSQSTAGARDTQYF	TGCGCCAGCAGCCAATCTACCGCGGGGGCCCGGGATACGCAGTATTTT
TRBJ2-7	.	.	TRBV2	CASSSGDSLYEQYF	TGTGCCAGCAGTTCGGGGGACTCCCTCTACGAGCAGTACTTC